The clone carrying this T cell receptor (beta chain) was detected many times. Its specificity is not known. This specimen comes from a study of cytomegalovirus exposure and HLA in healthy donors. PCR involved 60 Vbeta and 13 Jbeta primers. Assay used: immunoSEQ multiplex PCR; TCRdb lists only in-frame clones, some missing. The sample includes 120,000 to 150,000 clones, less than 65% of them seen just once. General observations from the study: Cytomegalovirus-associated status was assigned to about 160 TCR beta chains. Prediction of most subjects' HLA-A and HLA-B alleles by TCR beta sequences was reportedly accurate. Available immune exposure information covered CMV serostatus only. Rarity held for most TCR sequences, but there were some public TCRs that occurred in many donors.

Germline trimming cut 5 bases from V and 10 bases from J; bases unmatched to any gene: 15. Germline loops: CDR1 PRHDT, CDR2 FYEKMQ (reference sequence). The CDR3 loop spans 15 amino acids. The sequence derives from a woman aged 25 to 39 in good health and CMV-seropositive. The sequenced material came from PBMCs. V usage is TRBV13 and J usage is TRBJ2-3; the match to TRBD2 covers 7 bases. The CDR3 DNA reads TGTGCCAGCAGCCCGGGGACTATAAAAACACCACCGCAGTATTTT. It specifies CASSPGTIKTPPQYF.